A single sample is the source of the 32 T cell receptor beta chains below, sequenced in a study of blood T cell repertoires in COVID-19. Sequencing used immunoSEQ multiplex PCR; TCRdb keeps in-frame clones, though not all of them. This sample has over 200,000 clones, with about 85% found just once. The material sequenced was PBMCs or T cells enriched from blood (not recorded which). These receptors were obtained from a man in his forties who had recovered from COVID-19.

The chain uses TRBV27 and TRBJ1-5, with D perhaps matching TRBD1 (5 bases). V was clipped by 0 bases and J by 4 bases, with 13 bases between them. Germline loops: CDR1 MNHEY, CDR2 SMNVEV (reference sequence). CDR3 size: 16 residues. The CDR3 is CASSLSLQGSNQPQHF. The CDR3 DNA follows: TGTGCCAGCAGTTTATCTCTTCAGGGTTCAAATCAGCCCCAGCATTTT.

The chain joins TRBV7-9 to TRBJ2-3; 8 bases fit TRBD2. In germline, CDR1 is SEHNR, CDR2 FQNEAQ (reference sequence). Losses at the gene ends were 8 bases for V and 6 bases for J; bases not matched to a gene: 10. CDR3 length: 14 residues. The CDR3 nucleotides are TGTGCCAGCGAAAGAGCGGGAGTAGGGGATACGCAGTATTTT. It specifies CASERAGVGDTQYF.

The table lists this clone with a count of one. This chain uses TRBV28 with TRBJ2-4, with 7 bases identical to TRBD2. The CDR3 consists of 12 residues. Trimming removed 1 base from V and 13 bases from J; junction bases left unmatched: 4. Germline V gives CDR1 MDHEN, CDR2 SYDVKM. The CDR3 spells CASSLFGAGQYF. DNA of the CDR3: TGTGCCAGCAGTTTATTCGGAGCGGGGCAGTACTTC.

This sequence joins TRBV14 and TRBJ2-7, with 11 bases fitting TRBD2. The V segment lost 0 bases and the J segment 4 bases; nucleotides outside the gene matches: 2. CDR1 and CDR2 from the germline V gene are SGHDN and FVKESK. The CDR3 runs 15 residues. CDR3 region: CASSQELAGGYEQYF. CDR3 sequence (DNA): TGTGCCAGCAGCCAAGAGCTAGCGGGAGGTTACGAGCAGTACTTC.

The chain couples TRBV15 to TRBJ1-5, with a tentative D call TRBD1 (5 bases). Trimming pared 5 bases from V and 2 bases from J, leaving 13 bases between. This CDR3 has 15 amino acids. Germline CDR1 is LNHNV and CDR2 is YYDKDF (reference sequence). The CDR3 coding sequence is TGTGCCACCAGCTGGGGGGAGTCGGGCAATCAGCCCCAGCATTTT. Translating it yields CATSWGESGNQPQHF.

This chain connects TRBV9 to TRBJ1-6; no clear D. The germline CDR1 and CDR2 sequences are SGDLS and YYNGEE. V was trimmed by 2 bases and J by 9 bases, leaving 18 bases between them. This CDR3 comprises 16 residues. The CDR3 loop reads CASSVGEGGAVSPLHF. CDR3 sequence (DNA): TGTGCCAGCAGCGTGGGTGAGGGCGGAGCTGTTTCACCCCTCCACTTT.

The CDR3 nucleotides are TGTGCCAGCAGTCTAGCGGGAGGGACCACAGGCTCTGGGGCCAACGTCCTGACTTTC. Translating gives CASSLAGGTTGSGANVLTF. The gene calls are TRBV6-2 or TRBV6-3 and TRBJ2-6; the match to TRBD2 covers 12 bases. Germline CDR1 and CDR2: MNHEY and SVGEGT. The CDR3 runs to 19 residues. The J segment lost 0 bases and the V segment lost 5 bases, leaving 8 bases of the junction unmatched.

This clone came up many times. The chain has TRBV6-1 and TRBJ1-3; TRBD1 matches at 12 bases. With 1 base clipped from V and 7 bases from J, the junction kept 2 bases outside the gene matches. Germline V gene sequence: CDR1 MNHNS, CDR2 SASEGT. The length of the CDR3 is 15 residues. CDR3 nucleotides: TGTGCCAGCAGTGAAGAGGGGACAGGGGGCAACACCATATATTTT. This codes for CASSEEGTGGNTIYF.

This clone was recorded a few times. The chain joins TRBV2 to TRBJ2-7, with 9 bases lining up with TRBD2. Germline V gene sequence: CDR1 SNHLY, CDR2 FYNNEI. The ends lost 7 bases at V and 1 base at J; junction bases unmatched: 5. The CDR3 loop spans 14 amino acids. The CDR3 spells CASIGGRGSYEQYF. CDR3 DNA: TGTGCCAGCATCGGCGGGAGGGGGTCCTACGAGCAGTACTTC.

The chain joins TRBV7-2 to TRBJ2-5, with D perhaps TRBD2 (7 bases). V was shortened by 5 bases and J by 0 bases, with 16 bases between the two germline ends. Germline CDR1 is SGHTA and CDR2 is FQGNSA. The CDR3 spans 16 residues. CDR3 in amino acids: CASSLVGGGNQETQYF. CDR3 bases: TGTGCCAGCAGCCTAGTAGGGGGGGGAAACCAAGAGACCCAGTACTTC.

The chain joins TRBV6-2 or TRBV6-3 to TRBJ1-1; no reliable D call. The CDR3 is 15 residues long. The ends were cut back, 6 bases at V and 7 bases at J, with 21 bases in the middle. CDR1 is MNHEY and CDR2 is SVGEGT in the germline V gene. In DNA, the CDR3 is TGTGCCAGCAGCTTCGATTCGGGTCTAATTCTTGAAGCTTTCTTT. It yields the protein CASSFDSGLILEAFF.

V gene TRBV29-1 combines with J gene TRBJ2-1; no definite D call. Germline CDR1 SQVTM, CDR2 ANQGSEA. Trimming removed 3 bases from V and 7 bases from J, with 10 bases in between. The length of the CDR3 is 12 residues. The CDR3 DNA sequence: TGCAGCGTTGATCGCCAACGGAATGAGCAGTTCTTC. Translating gives CSVDRQRNEQFF.

The chain joins TRBV11-2 to TRBJ1-4, with D possibly TRBD1 on 5 matching bases. The CDR3 totals 14 residues. V gave up 1 base and J gave up 6 bases, with 9 bases separating them. The germline V gene has CDR1 SGHAT and CDR2 FQNNGV. In nucleotides, the CDR3 is TGTGCCAGCAGCTTAGTCGGACATTATGAAAAACTGTTTTTT. Translation: CASSLVGHYEKLFF.

The chain carries TRBV29-1 and TRBJ1-2; D is possibly TRBD1 (5 bases). Germline-derived CDR1 and CDR2 are SQVTM and ANQGSEA. The CDR3 sequence is 14 residues long. V was trimmed by 5 bases and J by 5 bases, leaving 18 bases between them. The CDR3 coding sequence is TGCAGCGTTCCACTCCTAGACAGTCTTTATGGCTACACCTTC. Protein sequence: CSVPLLDSLYGYTF.

The V gene is TRBV25-1, the J gene TRBJ2-2, with D maybe TRBD1 (7 bases). The ends were cut back, 6 bases at V and 4 bases at J, with 12 bases in the middle. Germline lookup yields CDR1 MGHDK and CDR2 SYGVNS. This CDR3 has 14 amino acids. CDR3 sequence (DNA): TGTGCCAGCAGCCCAGGGGGGCGCACCGGGGAGCTGTTTTTT. Amino acids: CASSPGGRTGELFF. The whole variable domain, remainder taken from reference TRBV25-1 and TRBJ2-2, is EADIYQTPRYLVIGTGKKITLECSQTMGHDKMYWYQQDPGMELHLIHYSYGVNSTEKGDLSSESTVSRIRTEHFPLTLESARPSHTSQYLCASSPGGRTGELFFGEGSRLTVL.

The chain carries TRBV3-1 (or the pseudogene TRBV3-2) and TRBJ1-1, with D perhaps TRBD1 (5 bases). V lost 0 bases and J 6 bases, leaving 11 bases between the germline ends. Germline V CDR1 and CDR2: LGHDT, YNNKEL (reference sequence). The CDR3 runs 14 residues. The CDR3 DNA reads TGTGCCAGCAGCCAAGATCTCAGGGCCCCTGAAGCTTTCTTT. Amino acid sequence: CASSQDLRAPEAFF.

This chain uses TRBV4-3 with TRBJ2-2, with D uncertain. There are 13 residues in the CDR3. V gave up 1 base and J gave up 6 bases, with 6 bases separating them. CDR1 is LGHNA and CDR2 is YSLEER in the germline V gene. In nucleotides, the CDR3 is TGCGCCAGCAGCCAAGGCCTAGCCGGGGAGCTGTTTTTT. Translating it yields CASSQGLAGELFF.

This chain joins TRBV18 and TRBJ2-1; 14 positions agree with TRBD2. CDR1 and CDR2 from the germline V gene are KGHSH and LQKENI. With 5 bases clipped from V and 6 bases from J, the junction kept 6 bases outside the gene matches. This CDR3 has 16 amino acids. CDR3 amino acids: CASSKGLAGVANEQFF. CDR3 sequence (DNA): TGTGCCAGCTCAAAGGGACTAGCGGGAGTGGCCAATGAGCAGTTCTTC.

V and J are TRBV4-1 and TRBJ2-3; the D gene is possibly TRBD2 (6 bases). The CDR3 is made up of 16 amino acids. CDR1 is MGHRA and CDR2 is YSYEKL in the germline V gene. Trimming removed 1 base at V and 5 bases at J, with 16 bases between. CDR3 residues: CASSQVIQPGRDTQYF. The CDR3 DNA reads TGCGCCAGCAGCCAAGTAATACAGCCCGGGAGAGATACGCAGTATTTT.

Regarding this clone: Other DNA sequences in the same sample also yield this CDR3. CDR3 in DNA: TGTGCCAGTAGTATTAGGCAGGGGTACGAGCAGTACTTC. It encodes CASSIRQGYEQYF. The rearrangement uses TRBV19 and TRBJ2-7; D might be TRBD1 (6 bases). The V gene's germline CDR1 is LNHDA and CDR2 SQIVND (reference sequence). This CDR3 contains 13 residues. V gave up 3 bases and J gave up 4 bases, with 10 bases separating them.

In its sample, this clone was seen a few times. The V and J genes are TRBV5-1 and TRBJ2-3; D call uncertain. The CDR3 extends over 14 amino acids. V was cut by 5 bases and J by 2 bases, with 12 bases left in between. In germline, CDR1 is SGHRS, CDR2 YFSETQ. The CDR3: CASRMSIITDTQYF. CDR3 DNA sequence: TGCGCCAGCAGAATGTCTATTATCACAGATACGCAGTATTTT.

CDR3 nucleotide sequence: TGTGCCATCACCGGGAGTGGGGACGAGCAGTTCTTC. Translation: CAITGSGDEQFF. The V gene is TRBV10-3, the J gene TRBJ2-1, with a possible D match to TRBD2 (6 bases). V lost 7 bases to trimming and J lost 10 bases, with 14 bases between them. The germline gives CDR1 ENHRY, CDR2 SYGVKD. The CDR3 totals 12 residues.

This chain links TRBV6-5 with TRBJ2-4, with D perhaps TRBD2 (6 bases). Germline V lookup: CDR1 MNHEY, CDR2 SVGAGI. The V end was cut by 0 bases, the J end by 0 bases, with 9 bases between. The CDR3 has 16 amino acids. CDR3 DNA: TGTGCCAGCAGTTACTCACTAGCTGCAGCCAAAAACATTCAGTACTTC. Translation gives CASSYSLAAAKNIQYF.

The count of this clone is one. The CDR3, as DNA: TGTGCCAGCAGTCGTCGGGGAAACACCATATATTTT. Protein product: CASSRRGNTIYF. This chain joins TRBV28 and TRBJ1-3; no clear D. This CDR3 is built from 12 residues. Between the trimmed V and J ends, which lost 5 bases and 4 bases, there was a span of 6 bases. In germline, CDR1 is MDHEN, CDR2 SYDVKM.

The chain joins TRBV5-1 to TRBJ2-5, with TRBD1 matching 10 bases. The CDR3 has 14 residues. Germline CDR1 and CDR2: SGHRS and YFSETQ. V lost 4 bases, J lost 4 bases, and 4 bases stayed unmatched. CDR3 nucleotides: TGCGCCAGCAGCCCCGGGACAGGGGCAGAGACCCAGTACTTC. Translated, it gives CASSPGTGAETQYF.

The gene calls are TRBV9 and TRBJ1-3; no clear D. Germline CDR1 reads SGDLS; CDR2 reads YYNGEE. The CDR3 is 14 amino acids. V gave up 0 bases and J gave up 0 bases, with 4 bases separating them. The CDR3 DNA is TGTGCCAGCAGCGTAGCATCCTCTGGAAACACCATATATTTT. It translates to CASSVASSGNTIYF.

V and J are TRBV11-3 and TRBJ2-1; 13 bases are a match to TRBD2. The V segment lost 4 bases and the J segment 7 bases; nucleotides outside the gene matches: 4. Per the germline V gene, CDR1 is SGHNT and CDR2 is YENEEA. This CDR3 region has 15 residues. The DNA for the CDR3 is TGTGCCAGCAGCTGGACTAGCGGGAGATCTAATGAGCAGTTCTTC. Translated, it gives CASSWTSGRSNEQFF.

The chain combines TRBV30 with TRBJ2-3; 11 bases line up with TRBD2. Germline CDR1 and CDR2: GTSNPN and SVGIG (reference sequence). The J segment lost 0 bases and the V segment lost 2 bases, leaving 1 base of the junction unmatched. The CDR3 spans 15 residues. The CDR3 region is CAWSRTSGSTDTQYF. The CDR3 coding sequence is TGTGCCTGGAGTAGGACTAGCGGGAGCACAGATACGCAGTATTTT.

This chain joins TRBV6-2 or TRBV6-3 and TRBJ2-7, with D maybe TRBD2 (6 bases). From germline, CDR1 is MNHEY and CDR2 SVGEGT. The CDR3 sequence is 16 residues long. Deletions cut 0 bases from V and 1 base from J, with 13 bases between. The CDR3 DNA reads TGTGCCAGCAGTTACTCGAGGCTAGCGCCGTCCTACGAGCAGTACTTC. Translation: CASSYSRLAPSYEQYF.

In nucleotides, the CDR3 is TGTGCCAGCAGTTACTCGACTGGCGCCCGAGAGACCCAGTACTTC. Protein sequence: CASSYSTGARETQYF. The rearrangement links TRBV6-5 to TRBJ2-5; D ambiguous. The CDR3 sequence is 15 residues long. Germline lookup yields CDR1 MNHEY and CDR2 SVGAGI. Trimming took 0 bases from V and 4 from J, leaving 12 bases between them.

This clone was recorded at least ten times. V gene TRBV27 combines with J gene TRBJ2-7; TRBD2 agrees at 9 bases. After removal of 4 bases from V and 5 bases from J, the junction contained 9 bases not matched to a gene. Germline CDR1 is MNHEY and CDR2 is SMNVEV (reference sequence). This CDR3 is 15 amino acids long. This CDR3 is CASSSFAGGPHEQYF. In DNA, the CDR3 is TGTGCCAGCAGTTCTTTTGCGGGAGGGCCCCACGAGCAGTACTTC.

The chain employs TRBV3-1 (or the pseudogene TRBV3-2) and TRBJ1-1, with D perhaps matching TRBD1 (6 bases). This CDR3 region has 14 residues. Germline CDR1 and CDR2: LGHDT and YNNKEL (reference sequence). V was clipped by 5 bases and J by 1 base, with 11 bases between them. CDR3 region: CASSAGTSNTEAFF. The CDR3 region has the DNA TGTGCCAGCAGCGCCGGGACATCGAACACTGAAGCTTTCTTT.